These 10 T cell receptor beta chains share one sample of origin, sequenced in a study of blood T cell repertoires in COVID-19. The table came from immunoSEQ multiplex PCR; TCRdb's copy has only in-frame clones and leaves some out. Here the sample spans fewer than 500,000 clones, about 85% being singletons. Sequencing was carried out using PBMCs or T cells enriched from blood (not recorded which). Source of these receptors: a woman under 30 with acute COVID-19.

The chain uses TRBV18 and TRBJ2-7; no definite D call. The CDR3 spans 13 residues. Germline V CDR1 and CDR2: KGHSH, LQKENI. The V end lost 6 bases, the J end lost 1 base, and 10 bases lay between the germline ends. Here the CDR3 DNA reads TGTGCCAGCTCTGAAGCACCTTCCTACGAGCAGTACTTC. This encodes CASSEAPSYEQYF.

This chain links TRBV6-5 with TRBJ2-7; a weak D match, TRBD2 (6 bases). This CDR3 is built from 14 residues. In germline, CDR1 is MNHEY, CDR2 SVGAGI. V was cut by 3 bases and J by 3 bases, with 12 bases left in between. The chain's CDR3 is CASSYSGEGYEQYF. CDR3 in DNA: TGTGCCAGCAGTTATTCGGGGGAAGGCTACGAGCAGTACTTC.

The chain couples TRBV6-5 to TRBJ1-6; D call uncertain. The V gene lost 4 bases and the J gene lost 9 bases, with 16 bases spanning the gap. The CDR3 runs 15 residues. CDR1 is MNHEY and CDR2 is SVGAGI in the germline V gene. The CDR3 DNA reads TGTGCCAGCAGTTGGAACCGGCAGGCGGGTTCACCCCTCCACTTT. Its translation: CASSWNRQAGSPLHF.

The CDR3, as DNA: TGTGCCAGCAGCAAGGGACTCGCTAGCTCCTACGAGCAGTACTTC. This sequence encodes CASSKGLASSYEQYF. The chain carries TRBV7-2 and TRBJ2-7; D may be TRBD2 (6 bases). The germline V gene has CDR1 SGHTA and CDR2 FQGNSA. V lost 5 bases and J lost 0, with 14 bases in between. This CDR3 has 15 amino acids.

In nucleotides, the CDR3 is TGTGCCAGCAGCGGCTCTTGGTCGGCGGGAGGACAGACCCAGTACTTC. Its translation is CASSGSWSAGGQTQYF. This chain links TRBV9 with TRBJ2-5, with 8 bases aligning to TRBD2. Germline V lookup: CDR1 SGDLS, CDR2 YYNGEE. J was trimmed by 6 bases and V by 3 bases; bases with no gene match: 13. This CDR3 comprises 16 residues.

The CDR3 loop reads CASSQGYSPLHF. The CDR3 bases are TGTGCCAGCAGCCAGGGCTACTCACCCCTCCACTTT. This chain joins TRBV6-5 and TRBJ1-6; D may be TRBD1 (5 bases). The CDR3 consists of 12 residues. Germline loops: CDR1 MNHEY, CDR2 SVGAGI. V dropped 6 bases and J dropped 10 bases, with 10 bases sitting between them.

The chain carries TRBV7-8 and TRBJ1-5; the match to TRBD1 covers 8 bases. Per germline, CDR1 SGHVS and CDR2 FQNEAQ. The V segment lost 5 bases and the J segment 5 bases; nucleotides outside the gene matches: 8. This CDR3 region has 15 residues. This chain's CDR3 is CASSPGTGNHQPQHF. Written as DNA, the CDR3 is TGTGCCAGCAGCCCCGGGACAGGTAACCATCAGCCCCAGCATTTT.

The chain recombines TRBV6-5 with TRBJ2-7; 8 bases map to TRBD1. The V segment lost 7 bases and the J segment 4 bases; nucleotides outside the gene matches: 9. The CDR3 runs to 14 residues. Germline CDR1 and CDR2: MNHEY and SVGAGI. The CDR3: CASKTDRVFYEQYF. CDR3 coding DNA: TGTGCCAGCAAGACGGACAGGGTTTTTTACGAGCAGTACTTC.

In nucleotides, the CDR3 is TGTGCCAGCAGCTTTAGCGGGAGCGTCGACGAGCAGTACTTC. Its translation is CASSFSGSVDEQYF. This sequence joins TRBV5-4 and TRBJ2-7; 9 bases map to TRBD2. The CDR3 is 14 residues long. CDR1 and CDR2 (germline): SGHNT, YYREEE (reference sequence). The V and J ends lost 2 bases and 5 bases, in that order; junction bases with no gene match: 5.

The J gene is TRBJ2-5, the V gene TRBV21-1; the D call TRBD2 from the table was never checked on the DNA. TRBV21-1 is a known pseudogene. The CDR3 extends over 17 amino acids. In DNA, the CDR3 is TGTGCCAGCCGGTGGCTAGCGGGGGGGATGTACCAAGAGACCCAGTACTTC. Residues: CASRWLAGGMYQETQYF.